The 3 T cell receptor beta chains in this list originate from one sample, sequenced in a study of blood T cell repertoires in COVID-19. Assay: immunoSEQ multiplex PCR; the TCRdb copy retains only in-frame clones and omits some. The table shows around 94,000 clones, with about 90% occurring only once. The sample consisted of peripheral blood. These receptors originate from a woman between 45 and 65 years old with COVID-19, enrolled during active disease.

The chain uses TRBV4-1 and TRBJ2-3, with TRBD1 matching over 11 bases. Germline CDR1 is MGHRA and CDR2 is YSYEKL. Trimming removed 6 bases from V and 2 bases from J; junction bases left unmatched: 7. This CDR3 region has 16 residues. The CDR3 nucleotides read TGCGCCAGCAGTCCCAAAGGACAGGGGGCCACAGATACGCAGTATTTT. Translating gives CASSPKGQGATDTQYF.

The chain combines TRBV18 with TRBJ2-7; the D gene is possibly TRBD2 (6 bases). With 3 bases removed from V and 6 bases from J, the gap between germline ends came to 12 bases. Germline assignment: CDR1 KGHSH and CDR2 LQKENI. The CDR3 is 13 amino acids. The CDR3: CASSPVGGCEQYF. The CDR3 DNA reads TGTGCCAGCTCACCCGTTGGGGGGTGCGAGCAGTACTTC. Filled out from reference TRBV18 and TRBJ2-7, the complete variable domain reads NAGVMQNPRHLVRRRGQEARLRCSPMKGHSHVYWYRQLPEEGLKFMVYLQKENIIDESGMPKERFSAEFPKEGPSILRIQQVVRGDSAAYFCASSPVGGCEQYFGPGTRLTVT.

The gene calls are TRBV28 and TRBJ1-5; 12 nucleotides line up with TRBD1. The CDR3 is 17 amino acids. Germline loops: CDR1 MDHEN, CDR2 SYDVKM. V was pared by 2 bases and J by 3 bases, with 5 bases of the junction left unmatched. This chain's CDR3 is CASSLGTGGANNQPQHF. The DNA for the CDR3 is TGTGCCAGCAGTTTAGGGACAGGGGGCGCGAACAATCAGCCCCAGCATTTT.